Listed below are T cell receptor beta chains from one sample, sequenced in a study of blood T cell repertoires in COVID-19. Using immunoSEQ multiplex PCR, the repertoire was profiled, and TCRdb retains in-frame clones only, with some absent. In the table there are approximately 260,000 clones, approximately 90% of which are singletons. The sample consisted of peripheral blood. These receptor sequences come from a middle-aged woman with acute or convalescent COVID-19. CDR3s include the opening cysteine and the closing phenylalanine or tryptophan. The D gene is left open where the match is weak. A row's size may be missing; if present it is once, few, many or a size class.

clone size: NA
V gene: TRBV6-5
D gene: NA
J gene: TRBJ2-1
CDR3 DNA: TGTGCCAGCAGTTACCGGAGGACAGCTGCCGCCAATGAGCAGTTCTTC
CDR3 protein: CASSYRRTAAANEQFF

clone size: NA
V gene: TRBV10-3
D gene: NA
J gene: TRBJ1-1
CDR3 DNA: TGTGCCATCCTCAGGGACACTGAAGCTTTCTTT
CDR3 protein: CAILRDTEAFF

clone size: NA
V gene: TRBV9
D gene: NA
J gene: TRBJ2-2
CDR3 DNA: TGTGCCAGCAGCCCCCCTGGGACATCCACCGGGGAGCTGTTTTTT
CDR3 protein: CASSPPGTSTGELFF

clone size: NA
V gene: TRBV7-6
D gene: TRBD2
J gene: TRBJ2-1
CDR3 DNA: TGTGCCAGCAGGCCGGGGGGAGCTAGCGGGAGTCGGAACAATGAGCAGTTCTTC
CDR3 protein: CASRPGGASGSRNNEQFF

clone size: NA
V gene: TRBV29-1
D gene: NA
J gene: TRBJ1-2
CDR3 DNA: TGCAGCGGGGCAGGGAATGGCGGCGCTGGCTACACCTTC
CDR3 protein: CSGAGNGGAGYTF

clone size: NA
V gene: TRBV6-5
D gene: NA
J gene: TRBJ2-1
CDR3 DNA: TGTGCCAGCGGCCACAATGAGCAGTTCTTC
CDR3 protein: CASGHNEQFF

clone size: NA
V gene: TRBV5-8
D gene: TRBD1
J gene: TRBJ1-2
CDR3 DNA: TGTGCCAGCAGCTTGCATAAGGGGGCAGTAAGCTATGGCTACACCTTC
CDR3 protein: CASSLHKGAVSYGYTF

clone size: NA
V gene: TRBV11-2
D gene: TRBD1
J gene: TRBJ1-2
CDR3 DNA: TGTGCCAGCAGCTTGGGATTAAGACAGGGAGGTGGCTACACCTTC
CDR3 protein: CASSLGLRQGGGYTF

clone size: NA
V gene: TRBV24-1
D gene: TRBD2
J gene: TRBJ2-5
CDR3 DNA: TGTGCCGCCGGGACTAGCGGGGGTACCGGGGAAGAGACCCAGTACTTC
CDR3 protein: CAAGTSGGTGEETQYF

clone size: NA
V gene: TRBV5-1
D gene: TRBD1
J gene: TRBJ2-5
CDR3 DNA: TGCGCCAGCGACCCGGACAGGGTTGGGGAGACCCAGTACTTC
CDR3 protein: CASDPDRVGETQYF

clone size: few
V gene: TRBV6-4
D gene: NA
J gene: TRBJ1-6
CDR3 DNA: TGTGCCAGCAGTGACGGGCGCAGGGGCGATAATTCACCCCTCCACTTT
CDR3 protein: CASSDGRRGDNSPLHF

clone size: NA
V gene: TRBV28
D gene: TRBD1
J gene: TRBJ2-6
CDR3 DNA: TGTGCCAGCAGTTTATCGGGACAGATTTCGTGGGGGGCCAACGTCCTGACTTTC
CDR3 protein: CASSLSGQISWGANVLTF

clone size: once
V gene: TRBV24-1
D gene: NA
J gene: TRBJ1-1
CDR3 DNA: TGTGCCACCAGTGATGGGAGGGCCACACCGATGAACACTGAAGCTTTCTTT
CDR3 protein: CATSDGRATPMNTEAFF

clone size: NA
V gene: TRBV6-4
D gene: NA
J gene: TRBJ1-2
CDR3 DNA: TGTGCCAGCAGTGAAACAGGGTCCGGCTATGGCTACACCTTC
CDR3 protein: CASSETGSGYGYTF

clone size: NA
V gene: TRBV18
D gene: TRBD1
J gene: TRBJ1-2
CDR3 DNA: TGTGCCAGCTCTCAGGACAGGGCTAACTATGGCTACACCTTC
CDR3 protein: CASSQDRANYGYTF

clone size: NA
V gene: TRBV5-4
D gene: NA
J gene: TRBJ1-3
CDR3 DNA: TGTGCCAGCAGCCGAGGGATCGGCTCTGGAAACACCATATATTTT
CDR3 protein: CASSRGIGSGNTIYF

clone size: NA
V gene: TRBV6-4
D gene: NA
J gene: TRBJ2-3
CDR3 DNA: TGTGCCAGCAGTGACTCTGGGGGGGCCACAGATACGCAGTATTTT
CDR3 protein: CASSDSGGATDTQYF

clone size: NA
V gene: TRBV28
D gene: NA
J gene: TRBJ1-2
CDR3 DNA: TGTGCCAGCAGTTTGGGCAGTAACTATGGCTACACCTTC
CDR3 protein: CASSLGSNYGYTF

clone size: NA
V gene: TRBV7-9
D gene: NA
J gene: TRBJ1-1
CDR3 DNA: TGTGCCAGCACTCCGGGGACTGAAGCTTTCTTT
CDR3 protein: CASTPGTEAFF

clone size: NA
V gene: TRBV5-5
D gene: NA
J gene: TRBJ1-2
CDR3 DNA: TGTGCCAGCAGCCCGACAGACTATGGCTACACCTTC
CDR3 protein: CASSPTDYGYTF

clone size: NA
V gene: TRBV19
D gene: TRBD1
J gene: TRBJ1-2
CDR3 DNA: TGTGCCAGTAGAACGGGACAGGGTCCAGCGGGCGGCTACACCTTC
CDR3 protein: CASRTGQGPAGGYTF

clone size: NA
V gene: TRBV6-5
D gene: NA
J gene: TRBJ1-2
CDR3 DNA: TGTGCCAGCAGCCCAGGGGTTGGCGGCTACACCTTC
CDR3 protein: CASSPGVGGYTF

clone size: NA
V gene: TRBV24-1
D gene: TRBD2
J gene: TRBJ2-3
CDR3 DNA: TGTGCCACCAGTGACCCTCCCCGCAGGGAGGGAGATACGCAGTATTTT
CDR3 protein: CATSDPPRREGDTQYF

clone size: NA
V gene: TRBV4-1
D gene: TRBD1
J gene: TRBJ1-4
CDR3 DNA: TGCGCCAGCAGCCGAGGACAGGGCAGAGATGAAAAACTGTTTTTT
CDR3 protein: CASSRGQGRDEKLFF

clone size: NA
V gene: TRBV2
D gene: NA
J gene: TRBJ1-5
CDR3 DNA: TGTGCCAGCAGTGAACTTACAGTCCATAGCAATCAGCCCCAGCATTTT
CDR3 protein: CASSELTVHSNQPQHF

clone size: NA
V gene: TRBV5-6
D gene: NA
J gene: TRBJ2-1
CDR3 DNA: TGTGCCAGCGCCACCGCCCCCGGGGTTAGTTCCTACAATGAGCAGTTCTTC
CDR3 protein: CASATAPGVSSYNEQFF

clone size: NA
V gene: TRBV12-3/TRBV12-4
D gene: TRBD1
J gene: TRBJ2-1
CDR3 DNA: TGTGCCAGCAGTCCCCTGGACAGGGTGGGGCAGTTCTTC
CDR3 protein: CASSPLDRVGQFF

clone size: NA
V gene: TRBV2
D gene: NA
J gene: TRBJ1-5
CDR3 DNA: TGTGCCAGCAGTGAAGCTGCAGGACTTCAGCCCCAGCATTTT
CDR3 protein: CASSEAAGLQPQHF

clone size: NA
V gene: TRBV13
D gene: NA
J gene: TRBJ2-3
CDR3 DNA: TGTGCCAGTCGAGAACCTAGCACAGATACGCAGTATTTT
CDR3 protein: CASREPSTDTQYF

clone size: NA
V gene: TRBV11-2
D gene: NA
J gene: TRBJ1-2
CDR3 DNA: TGTGCCAGCAGCTTCGGGGGAGGCGGCTACACCTTC
CDR3 protein: CASSFGGGGYTF

clone size: NA
V gene: TRBV12-5
D gene: TRBD2
J gene: TRBJ2-5
CDR3 DNA: TGTGCTAGTGGCCCAGCTAGCGGGGAAGAGACCCAGTACTTC
CDR3 protein: CASGPASGEETQYF

clone size: NA
V gene: TRBV6-5
D gene: TRBD1
J gene: TRBJ1-6
CDR3 DNA: TGTGCCAGCAGTCGGACAGGACTCTATAATTCACCCCTCCACTTT
CDR3 protein: CASSRTGLYNSPLHF

clone size: NA
V gene: TRBV24-1
D gene: NA
J gene: TRBJ2-3
CDR3 DNA: TGTGCCACCAGTGACGCCCTCATGGGAGGAGATACGCAGTATTTT
CDR3 protein: CATSDALMGGDTQYF

clone size: few
V gene: TRBV2
D gene: NA
J gene: TRBJ1-6
CDR3 DNA: TGTGCCAGCAGTGAAAGTGGGGCGGGAACGGAAGAGGGATCACCCCTCCACTTT
CDR3 protein: CASSESGAGTEEGSPLHF

clone size: NA
V gene: TRBV19
D gene: TRBD1
J gene: TRBJ1-1
CDR3 DNA: TGTGCCAGTAACCGGGACAGGGGAGAGACTGAAGCTTTCTTT
CDR3 protein: CASNRDRGETEAFF

clone size: NA
V gene: TRBV3-1/TRBV3-2
D gene: TRBD1
J gene: TRBJ1-2
CDR3 DNA: TGTGCCAGCAGCCAAGAGGGTAGGGGGCCGTATGGCTACACCTTC
CDR3 protein: CASSQEGRGPYGYTF

clone size: NA
V gene: TRBV9
D gene: TRBD1
J gene: TRBJ2-1
CDR3 DNA: TGTGCCAGCAGCGTAGAAGGCAGGGGGAACAATGAGCAGTTCTTC
CDR3 protein: CASSVEGRGNNEQFF